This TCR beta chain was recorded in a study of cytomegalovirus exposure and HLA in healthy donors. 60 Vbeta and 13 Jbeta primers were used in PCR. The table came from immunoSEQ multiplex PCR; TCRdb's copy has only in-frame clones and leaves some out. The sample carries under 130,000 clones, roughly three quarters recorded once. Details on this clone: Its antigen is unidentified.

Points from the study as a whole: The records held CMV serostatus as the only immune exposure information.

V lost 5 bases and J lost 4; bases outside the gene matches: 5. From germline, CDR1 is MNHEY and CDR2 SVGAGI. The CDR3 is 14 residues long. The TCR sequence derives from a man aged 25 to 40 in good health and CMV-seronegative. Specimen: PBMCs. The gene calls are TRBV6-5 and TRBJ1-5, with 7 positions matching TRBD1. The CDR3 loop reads CASSEQGVNQPQHF. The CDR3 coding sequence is TGTGCCAGCAGTGAGCAGGGGGTGAATCAGCCCCAGCATTTT.